The entry below describes one T cell receptor (beta chain). What it binds is unknown. For TCR beta, libraries came from iRepertoire HTBI primers and Arm-PCR of CDR3 regions. TCRdb used MiXCR to reprocess the multiplex PCR reads, holding one entry per CDR3 protein. Here the sample spans roughly 320,000 distinct CDR3 sequences, 16% being singletons. As for time point: newly diagnosed GD, antithyroid drugs for less than 3 months. Scientists built the TCR library using RNA that was extracted from PBMCs. The germline V and J ends were trimmed by 7 bases and 0 bases, with 7 bases remaining between them. This CDR3 spans 13 amino acids. These data belong to a study of regulatory T cells in long-lasting Graves disease. Overall study results and limits: Persistent disease was associated with favored TRBV28 usage and with favored use of TRBJ1-2 and TRBJ2-5.

In addition, the sample was reused for a study of T cells in Graves' hyperthyroidism and ophthalmopathy.

The J gene is TRBJ1-5, the V gene TRBV12-3 or TRBV12-4, with no clear D. The sample here was peripheral blood mononuclear cells (PBMCs), taken at new diagnosis, from a patient treated with antithyroid drugs. The TCR comes from a man between 40 and 49 years old with Graves disease. CDR3 nucleotides: TGTGCCAGCACCGCGGATAGCAATCAGCCCCAGCATTTT. Translated: CASTADSNQPQHF.